The 9 T cell receptor beta chains given below trace back to one sample, sequenced in a study of control samples from healthy donors and cancer patients. Sequencing used immunoSEQ multiplex PCR; TCRdb keeps in-frame clones, though not all of them. The sample records about 130,000 clones, about 92% being singletons. The sample comprised blood. These receptors all come from a woman between 45 and 65 years old in good health.

The CDR3 DNA sequence: TGTGCCAGCAGTGTTGGGCGAGGAAGGGGCACTGAAGCTTTCTTT. Its translation: CASSVGRGRGTEAFF. The chain uses TRBV2 and TRBJ1-1; a possible D gene is TRBD1 (5 bases). V lost 4 bases and J lost 4, with 16 bases in between. Germline CDR1 is SNHLY and CDR2 is FYNNEI. This CDR3 has 15 residues.

This chain uses TRBV18 with TRBJ2-3, with 12 bases aligning to TRBD2. The germline V gene encodes CDR1 KGHSH and CDR2 LQKENI. The CDR3 extends over 16 amino acids. The V gene end was trimmed by 3 bases and the J gene end by 2 bases; junction bases not matched to a gene: 3. The CDR3, as DNA: TGTGCCAGCTCACCTCGGACTAGCGGGAACACAGATACGCAGTATTTT. Amino acid sequence: CASSPRTSGNTDTQYF. Supplemented by reference TRBV18 and TRBJ2-3, the full variable domain reads NAGVMQNPRHLVRRRGQEARLRCSPMKGHSHVYWYRQLPEEGLKFMVYLQKENIIDESGMPKERFSAEFPKEGPSILRIQQVVRGDSAAYFCASSPRTSGNTDTQYFGPGTRLTVL.

This clone has only a few counts. The V and J genes are TRBV6-1 and TRBJ2-5; TRBD2 aligns across 7 bases. J lost 4 bases, V lost 0 bases, and 5 bases had no gene match. Germline loops: CDR1 MNHNS, CDR2 SASEGT. The CDR3 is made up of 15 amino acids. The CDR3 is CASSEAAAGAETQYF. In DNA, the CDR3 is TGTGCCAGCAGTGAAGCAGCTGCGGGAGCAGAGACCCAGTACTTC.

This clone came up once. This rearrangement joins TRBV2 to TRBJ2-7; 7 nucleotides line up with TRBD1. The CDR3 runs to 16 residues. With 5 bases clipped from V and 3 bases from J, the junction kept 13 bases outside the gene matches. Germline V gives CDR1 SNHLY, CDR2 FYNNEI. In nucleotides, the CDR3 is TGTGCCAGCAGTCCAAGGATTGGGACAGCCGACTACGAGCAGTACTTC. Translated: CASSPRIGTADYEQYF.

V and J are TRBV27 and TRBJ1-5; D may be TRBD1 (5 bases). This CDR3 comprises 15 residues. Germline assignment: CDR1 MNHEY and CDR2 SMNVEV (reference sequence). V shed 7 bases and J shed 2 bases, with 15 bases lying between them. The CDR3 is CASNKGGAGNQPQHF. The CDR3 nucleotides read TGTGCCAGCAATAAAGGCGGGGCTGGCAATCAGCCCCAGCATTTT.

This sequence joins TRBV25-1 and TRBJ1-5; D is undetermined. CDR3 size: 17 residues. V lost 1 base and J lost 15, with 28 bases in between. The germline V gene has CDR1 MGHDK and CDR2 SYGVNS. Here the CDR3 reads CASSESNIYGRQVRWHF. CDR3 bases: TGTGCCAGCAGTGAATCAAATATATATGGTAGACAAGTCAGATGGCATTTT.

The chain is built from TRBV30 and TRBJ1-3, with unresolved D. Germline CDR1 GTSNPN, CDR2 SVGIG (reference sequence). V lost 5 bases, J lost 4 bases, and 6 bases lay in between. This CDR3 region has 11 residues. The CDR3 bases are TGTGCCTGGGGGCCCGGAAACACCATATATTTT. This encodes CAWGPGNTIYF. The full variable domain, rest sourced from reference TRBV30 and TRBJ1-3, is SQTIHQWPATLVQPVGSPLSLECTVEGTSNPNLYWYRQAAGRGLQLLFYSVGIGQISSEVPQNLSASRPQDRQFILSSKKLLLSDSGFYLCAWGPGNTIYFGEGSWLTVV.

The chain combines TRBV27 with TRBJ1-2; the D is unclear. Germline CDR1 reads MNHEY; CDR2 reads SMNVEV (reference sequence). V shed 0 bases and J shed 7 bases, with 12 bases lying between them. The CDR3 runs 14 residues. This CDR3 reads CASSLSPESFGYTF. The CDR3 DNA follows: TGTGCCAGCAGTTTATCTCCGGAATCTTTTGGCTACACCTTC.

V is TRBV5-6 and J is TRBJ1-3; the D is unclear. Germline CDR1 is SGHDT and CDR2 is YYEEEE. V was clipped by 4 bases and J by 0 bases, with 14 bases between them. The CDR3 runs to 16 residues. The CDR3 protein is CASSVDRLNSGNTIYF. CDR3 DNA sequence: TGTGCCAGCAGCGTCGACCGGCTCAACTCTGGAAACACCATATATTTT.